These 27 T cell receptor beta chains share one sample of origin, sequenced in a study of tumor and adjacent non-tumor tissue in lung cancer. No cell sorting was done before RNA was extracted from the tissue. TCRbeta libraries were built with three rounds of nested PCR, modified from ARM-PCR. TCRdb reprocessed the multiplex PCR reads with MiXCR, giving one entry per CDR3 protein. The top ten clones hold about 23% of a sample with some 200,000 distinct CDR3 sequences, 71% of them seen once. Sample: lung tumor tissue. These receptors originate from a man aged 60 to 75 with non-small cell lung cancer.

This clonotype turned up a few times. This may come from a read error, since a much larger clone is one base off. Since the CDR3 does not end with the conserved phenylalanine or tryptophan, this likely comes from a read error. The V call is TRBV12-3 or TRBV12-4, the J call TRBJ2-5; D remains unclear. Trimming pared 2 bases from V and 5 bases from J, leaving 9 bases between. The CDR3 sequence is 13 residues long. The chain's CDR3 is CASSLTERETQYL. The CDR3, as DNA: TGTGCCAGCAGTTTAACGGAGAGGGAGACCCAGTACCTC.

The table lists this clonotype with a count of one. This sequence may be a read error, since a much larger clone differs from it by one base. V usage is TRBV12-3 or TRBV12-4 and J usage is TRBJ2-1; D is perhaps TRBD1 (6 bases). Trimming stripped 3 bases from V and 12 bases from J, with 21 bases between. The CDR3 runs 15 residues. The CDR3 is CASSFTYALLGGQFF. The CDR3, as DNA: TGTGCCAGCAGTTTCACCTACGCTCTTTTAGGGGGGCAGTTCTTC.

This clonotype was detected only a few times. The V and J genes are TRBV18 and TRBJ2-1; D may be TRBD2 (6 bases). The CDR3 is 12 residues long. The V gene's germline CDR1 is KGHSH and CDR2 LQKENI. Trimming shortened V by 8 bases and J by 9 bases, and 14 bases separated the two germline ends. The CDR3 region is CASLGDSFEQFF. The CDR3 coding sequence is TGTGCCAGCCTTGGGGACTCCTTTGAGCAGTTCTTC.

This clonotype was observed a few times. J is TRBJ2-2 and V is TRBV7-9, with D possibly TRBD1 on 5 matching bases. V lost 3 bases, J lost 2 bases, and 16 bases lay in between. Germline V CDR1 and CDR2: SEHNR, FQNEAQ (reference sequence). This CDR3 is 17 amino acids long. This chain's CDR3 is CASSFQGFLLNTGELFF. The CDR3, as DNA: TGTGCCAGCAGCTTCCAGGGCTTCCTACTAAACACCGGGGAGCTGTTTTTT.

This clonotype has ten or more counts. V and J are TRBV12-3 or TRBV12-4 and TRBJ2-1, with D possibly being TRBD1 (6 bases). The CDR3 runs to 14 residues. The V end was cut by 3 bases, the J end by 2 bases, with 8 bases between. Here the CDR3 reads CASSLGHPYNEQFF. The CDR3 DNA sequence: TGTGCCAGCAGTTTGGGACACCCCTACAATGAGCAGTTCTTC.

Worth noting for this clonotype: It is likely a read error, because the conserved phenylalanine at the end of the CDR3 is missing. The chain carries TRBV5-4 and TRBJ2-1; TRBD1 matches at 8 bases. V dropped 4 bases and J dropped 12; count of bases not matched to a gene: 15. CDR1 and CDR2 (germline): SGHNT, YYREEE (reference sequence). This CDR3 region has 15 residues. CDR3 protein: CASSLDQGARYVQFI. CDR3 coding DNA: TGTGCCAGCAGCCTGGATCAGGGGGCACGATATGTGCAGTTCATC.

As regards this clonotype: As the CDR3 is not closed by the conserved phenylalanine or tryptophan, this likely results from a read error. The DNA is omitted, as the CDR3 cannot be located on it reliably, and the CDR3 follows TCRdb's listing. The chain links TRBV20-1 to TRBJ2-7. Germline loops: CDR1 DFQATT, CDR2 SNEGSKA (reference sequence). The CDR3 totals 14 residues, both ends included. The chain's CDR3 is CSVFSRVGAYELYI.

The gene calls are TRBV7-2 and TRBJ2-2; D unclear. The germline gives CDR1 SGHTA, CDR2 FQGNSA. V was cut by 0 bases and J by 5 bases, with 1 base left in between. The CDR3 is 12 amino acids. CDR3 protein: CASSLATGELFF. The CDR3 DNA sequence: TGTGCCAGCAGCTTAGCGACCGGGGAGCTGTTTTTT.

This clonotype was observed at least ten times. This CDR3 reads CASSNTQSYEQYF. The CDR3 DNA sequence: TGTGCCAGCAGTAATACGCAGTCCTACGAGCAGTACTTC. The chain uses TRBV12-3 or TRBV12-4 and TRBJ2-7; D call uncertain. V was clipped by 5 bases and J by 1 base, with 9 bases between them. The CDR3 covers 13 residues.

Turning to this clonotype: This could be a read error, since a much larger clone is one nucleotide away. The chain is built from TRBV4-2 and TRBJ2-5, with TRBD2 identical over 7 bases. The CDR3 is 15 amino acids. Trimming took 4 bases from V and 4 from J; bases not matched to a gene: 9. Germline V gene lookup returns CDR1 LGHNA and CDR2 YNFKEQ. CDR3 residues: CASSREISGSETQYF. DNA for the CDR3: TGTGCCAGCAGCCGAGAGATTAGCGGGTCAGAGACCCAGTACTTC.

V is TRBV12-3 or TRBV12-4 and J is TRBJ2-7, with a tentative D call TRBD1 (6 bases). The CDR3 is 16 amino acids. Trimming cost V 2 bases and J 5 bases, with 19 bases left between them. CDR3 coding DNA: TGTGCCAGCAGTTTATTCTTCGGACAGAGTAGGAACGAGCAGTACTTC. Translation: CASSLFFGQSRNEQYF.

This clonotype has more than one count but fewer than ten. The chain recombines TRBV5-4 with TRBJ2-7; no firm D call. Trimming removed 0 bases at V and 1 base at J, with 11 bases between. This CDR3 spans 15 amino acids. Germline V gene sequence: CDR1 SGHNT, CDR2 YYREEE (reference sequence). The CDR3 region is CASSLEIMGSYEQYF. The CDR3 DNA reads as TGTGCCAGCAGCTTGGAAATAATGGGATCCTACGAGCAGTACTTC.

V is TRBV10-1 and J is TRBJ2-3, with TRBD2 identical over 10 bases. Germline V lookup: CDR1 WNHNN, CDR2 SYGVQD (reference sequence). The V segment lost 2 bases and the J segment 12 bases; nucleotides outside the gene matches: 14. The CDR3 totals 16 residues. The CDR3 loop is CASSETSGTVTDSQYF. CDR3 sequence (DNA): TGCGCCAGCAGTGAGACTAGCGGGACTGTCACAGATAGTCAGTATTTT.

Turning to this clonotype: One junction end does not reproduce the germline sequence, and a read error may be involved. This CDR3 is CASVTENNSPLHF. CDR3 bases: TGTGCCAGCGTGACAGAAAATAATTCACCCCTTCACTTT. The rearrangement links TRBV6-1 to TRBJ1-6; TRBD1 might be the D (5 bases). Germline V gives CDR1 MNHNS, CDR2 SASEGT. CDR3 length equals 13 residues.

Regarding this clonotype: A much more abundant neighbour one base away suggests this may be a read error. The rearrangement joins TRBV11-3 to TRBJ2-5, with TRBD2 identical over 8 bases. Germline assignment: CDR1 SGHNT and CDR2 YENEEA. The CDR3 consists of 14 residues. CDR3 amino acids: CASSPRGGVKTRYF. The CDR3 DNA sequence: TGTGCCAGCAGCCCCCGGGGGGGCGTGAAGACCCGGTACTTC. The entire variable domain, with the rest obtained from reference TRBV11-3 and TRBJ2-5, is as follows: EAGVVQSPRYKIIEKKQPVAFWCNPISGHNTLYWYLQNLGQGPELLIRYENEEAVDDSQLPKDRFSAERLKGVDSTLKIQPAELGDSAVYLCASSPRGGVKTRYFGPGTRLLVL.

Remarks on this clonotype: A clone one base away is much larger, so this may be a read error. This chain joins TRBV5-1 and TRBJ2-7, with D unclear. V was shortened by 4 bases and J by 6 bases, with 17 bases between the two germline ends. CDR1 and CDR2 (germline): SGHRS, YFSETQ. CDR3 size: 14 residues. The CDR3 loop reads CASSRHGDPREQYF. In nucleotides, the CDR3 is TGCGCCAGCAGCAGGCATGGGGATCCACGCGAGCAGTACTTC.

This chain connects TRBV18 to TRBJ2-7; D remains ambiguous. This CDR3 is 12 amino acids long. The V end was cut by 2 bases, the J end by 4 bases, with 6 bases between. CDR1 is KGHSH, CDR2 LQKENI, per germline. CDR3 sequence (DNA): TGTGCCAGCTCACCAACGGAATACGAGCAGTACTTC. Encoded protein: CASSPTEYEQYF.

In regard to this clonotype: This sequence may be a read error, since a much larger clone differs from it by one base. The chain combines TRBV20-1 with TRBJ2-2, with 7 positions matching TRBD2. J lost 5 bases, V lost 3 bases, and 6 bases had no gene match. Germline assignment: CDR1 DFQATT and CDR2 SNEGSKA (reference sequence). The CDR3 length is 14 residues. The CDR3 protein is CSARAGECTGELFF. CDR3 coding DNA: TGCAGTGCTAGGGCGGGAGAATGTACCGGGGAGCTGTTTTTT.

With respect to this clonotype: The final CDR3 position lacks the conserved phenylalanine or tryptophan, pointing to a likely read error. This sequence joins TRBV4-2 and TRBJ2-3; TRBD2 matches at 8 bases. Germline values: CDR1 LGHNA, CDR2 YNFKEQ. The CDR3 spans 16 residues. The DNA for the CDR3 is TGTGCCAGAAGCCAAGCATCGGGACTAGGCACAGATACGCAGTATTCT. Its translation: CARSQASGLGTDTQYS.

To note about this clonotype: The CDR3 does not close with the conserved phenylalanine or tryptophan, likely indicating a read error. No DNA is shown, since the ends of the CDR3 on it are uncertain; the CDR3 is the one TCRdb lists. The chain is built from TRBV11-3 and TRBJ2-7. Counting both end residues, the CDR3 totals 13 amino acids. Germline V CDR1 and CDR2: SGHNT, YENEEA. The CDR3: CASSLDSSYEQYD.

Note on this clonotype: Since a much larger clone is just one base distant, this may be a read error. The rearrangement links TRBV20-1 to TRBJ1-5; unclear D gene. The CDR3 sequence is 12 residues long. Germline V gives CDR1 DFQATT, CDR2 SNEGSKA (reference sequence). Here the CDR3 DNA reads TGCATTGCTAGGGTAGGCAATCAGCCCCAGCATTTT. Protein sequence: CIARVGNQPQHF.

A word on this clonotype: Given a much more abundant clone one base away, this may be a read error. The gene calls are TRBV20-1 and TRBJ2-7; TRBD1 matches at 7 bases. Trimming cost V 3 bases and J 3 bases; bases outside gene matches: 11. Germline V gene sequence: CDR1 DFQATT, CDR2 SNEGSKA (reference sequence). The CDR3 length is 15 residues. The DNA of the CDR3 is TGCAGTGCTAGTGATCATCAGGGGGACCTCTACGAGCAGTACTTC. It yields the protein CSASDHQGDLYEQYF.

On this clonotype: The conserved closing phenylalanine or tryptophan is absent in this CDR3, likely reflecting a read error. V usage is TRBV6-2 or TRBV6-3 and J usage is TRBJ2-1, with TRBD2 matching over 10 bases. V shed 2 bases and J 7 bases; nucleotides not matched to a gene: 17. CDR1 MNHEY and CDR2 SVGEGT come from the germline V gene. The CDR3 is 19 amino acids. The CDR3 DNA is TGTGCCAGCAGTTACCCAAACTATGCTAGCGGGAGTTCTGGGAATGAGCAGTTCCTC. This codes for CASSYPNYASGSSGNEQFL.

As to this clonotype: One end of the junction is discordant with germline, which a read error may explain. The rearrangement uses TRBV20-1 and TRBJ2-7, with D tentatively TRBD1 or TRBD2 (5 bases each). Germline assignment: CDR1 DFQATT and CDR2 SNEGSKA (reference sequence). This CDR3 is 13 amino acids long. CDR3 bases: TGCAATGCTAGTTGGGGGACGTACTACGAGCAGTACTTC. This gives the protein CNASWGTYYEQYF.

There are a few counts of this clonotype. Germline is not matched at one junction end, which may reflect a read error. The chain combines TRBV6-6 with TRBJ2-5, with TRBD2 identical over 16 bases. The CDR3 has 19 residues. Germline CDR1 reads MNHNY; CDR2 reads SVGAGI (reference sequence). CDR3: CASSSPHRGTSGRAEIQYF. CDR3 coding DNA: TGTGCCAGCAGTTCCCCCCACCGAGGGACTAGCGGGAGGGCAGAGATCCAGTACTTC.

A remark on this clonotype: A much bigger clone sits one base away, suggesting this may be a read error. This rearrangement joins TRBV20-1 to TRBJ2-7; D might be TRBD1 or TRBD2, each matching 5 bases. This CDR3 contains 15 residues. In germline, CDR1 is DFQATT, CDR2 SNEGSKA (reference sequence). Trimming removed 1 base from V and 2 bases from J, with 15 bases in between. As DNA, the CDR3 is TGCAGTGCTAGAGGGAGAGGGAAGGGGACCTACGAGCAGTACTTC. Translating it yields CSARGRGKGTYEQYF.

This clonotype has a count of ten or more. This chain links TRBV29-1 with TRBJ2-1, with D maybe TRBD2 (6 bases). Deletions cut 4 bases from V and 10 bases from J, with 11 bases between. CDR3 size: 11 residues. Germline CDR1 and CDR2: SQVTM and ANQGSEA. As DNA, the CDR3 is TGCAGCGTTGTAGGTCTAGCGGAGCAGTTCTTC. As protein: CSVVGLAEQFF.